Presented here are 23 T cell receptor beta chains from one specimen sequenced in a study of shared clonotypes between healthy human individuals. Clones were read by immunoSEQ multiplex PCR, and TCRdb kept only the in-frame ones, dropping some. The sample holds millions of clones, around nine tenths seen once. The sequenced sample consisted of naive CD4+ T cells sorted from blood. Described subset: CD45RA+ positively selected. These receptor sequences come from a man aged 18 to 35 in good health.

The chain links TRBV20-1 to TRBJ2-1; TRBD2 matches 8 bases. V gave up 3 bases and J gave up 12 bases; unmatched junction bases: 4. Per the germline V gene, CDR1 is DFQATT and CDR2 is SNEGSKA (reference sequence). The CDR3 runs 11 residues. The CDR3 loop reads CSASIAGWQFF. Here the CDR3 DNA reads TGCAGTGCTAGTATAGCGGGATGGCAGTTCTTC.

The count of this clone is one. This chain connects TRBV12-5 to TRBJ2-2; D unclear. V lost 6 bases to trimming and J lost 5 bases, with 10 bases between them. Looked up from germline, CDR1 is LGHNT and CDR2 is FRNRAP. The CDR3 is made up of 13 amino acids. CDR3 in DNA: TGTGCTAGTGGGACTGGAGTGACCGGGGAGCTGTTTTTT. Residues: CASGTGVTGELFF.

This chain uses TRBV28 with TRBJ2-3, with 8 bases fitting TRBD2. The ends lost 5 bases at V and 7 bases at J; junction bases unmatched: 8. Looked up from germline, CDR1 is MDHEN and CDR2 is SYDVKM. The CDR3 is 14 residues long. The CDR3 reads CASSGSGGGYTQYF. The DNA for the CDR3 is TGTGCCAGCAGTGGCAGCGGGGGTGGTTATACGCAGTATTTT.

This chain connects TRBV10-3 to TRBJ1-2, with TRBD1 matching over 9 bases. Germline values: CDR1 ENHRY, CDR2 SYGVKD. This CDR3 is built from 14 residues. The ends lost 5 bases at V and 8 bases at J; junction bases unmatched: 9. The DNA of the CDR3 is TGTGCCATCAGTCGACAGGGGGTAGATTACGGCTACACCTTC. This translates into CAISRQGVDYGYTF.

This clone was counted once. The chain couples TRBV6-1 to TRBJ2-7; TRBD1 matches at 10 bases. CDR1 and CDR2 from the germline V gene are MNHNS and SASEGT. The CDR3 covers 15 residues. The V gene end was trimmed by 2 bases and the J gene end by 2 bases; junction bases not matched to a gene: 3. The CDR3 reads CASSESGQGTYEQYF. Here the CDR3 DNA reads TGTGCCAGCAGTGAATCGGGACAGGGGACCTACGAGCAGTACTTC.

V is TRBV19 and J is TRBJ1-2; D unclear. Germline lookup yields CDR1 LNHDA and CDR2 SQIVND (reference sequence). V was trimmed by 3 bases and J by 2 bases, leaving 13 bases between them. The CDR3 runs to 15 residues. The CDR3, as DNA: TGTGCCAGTAGTATTACTCTACGGGTGAACTATGGCTACACCTTC. Its protein product is CASSITLRVNYGYTF.

The V and J genes are TRBV10-2 and TRBJ2-7, with no clear D. CDR1 WSHSY and CDR2 SAAADI come from the germline V gene. V was pared by 4 bases and J by 1 base, with 5 bases between. The CDR3 contains 12 residues. The CDR3 region has the DNA TGCGCCAGCAGTGGGCCTTCCTACGAGCAGTACTTC. Protein product: CASSGPSYEQYF.

There are a few counts of this clone. The CDR3 nucleotides read TGTGCCGTCCTGGACAGGTTGAACACTGAAGCTTTCTTT. Translating it yields CAVLDRLNTEAFF. The chain recombines TRBV6-6 with TRBJ1-1; TRBD1 matches 7 bases. The CDR3 is 13 amino acids. Germline CDR1 is MNHNY and CDR2 is SVGAGI (reference sequence). V lost 11 bases, J lost 0 bases, and 6 bases stayed unmatched.

This sequence joins TRBV14 and TRBJ2-1; D unclear. Trimming took off 4 bases at V and 7 bases at J, with 14 bases between the two ends. This CDR3 comprises 14 residues. Per the germline V gene, CDR1 is SGHDN and CDR2 is FVKESK. The CDR3 nucleotides are TGTGCCAGCAGCCCTCGGACCAAAAAGAATGAGCAGTTCTTC. Translation: CASSPRTKKNEQFF. Filled out from reference TRBV14 and TRBJ2-1, the complete variable domain reads EAGVTQFPSHSVIEKGQTVTLRCDPISGHDNLYWYRRVMGKEIKFLLHFVKESKQDESGMPNNRFLAERTGGTYSTLKVQPAELEDSGVYFCASSPRTKKNEQFFGPGTRLTVL.

This clone showed up just a few times. Additional DNA sequences in this sample encode the identical CDR3. This chain connects TRBV18 to TRBJ2-7; TRBD1 aligns across 7 bases. With V trimmed by 2 bases and J by 2 bases, 0 bases remained unmatched. The CDR3 loop spans 13 amino acids. CDR1 is KGHSH and CDR2 is LQKENI in the germline V gene. The CDR3 bases are TGTGCCAGCTCACCAACAGGGGCCTACGAGCAGTACTTC. Amino acids: CASSPTGAYEQYF.

The rearrangement links TRBV6-5 to TRBJ2-7; D remains unclear. This CDR3 comprises 15 residues. Germline V lookup: CDR1 MNHEY, CDR2 SVGAGI. The germline V and J ends were trimmed by 0 bases and 2 bases, with 11 bases remaining between them. For the CDR3, the DNA is TGTGCCAGCAGTTACTCCCCGTTTGCGGCCTACGAGCAGTACTTC. As protein: CASSYSPFAAYEQYF.

V gene TRBV7-2 combines with J gene TRBJ2-3, with 9 bases that match TRBD2. Germline V gene lookup returns CDR1 SGHTA and CDR2 FQGNSA. The length of the CDR3 is 19 residues. The J segment lost 3 bases and the V segment lost 0 bases, leaving 13 bases of the junction unmatched. CDR3 protein: CASSLAPQTSGVVTDTQYF. CDR3 in DNA: TGTGCCAGCAGCTTAGCGCCCCAGACTAGCGGCGTAGTAACAGATACGCAGTATTTT.

The V call is TRBV19, the J call TRBJ1-1, with no clear D. This CDR3 region has 11 residues. Germline V gives CDR1 LNHDA, CDR2 SQIVND (reference sequence). Trimming left V 5 bases short and J 4 bases short, with 5 bases between. CDR3 DNA: TGTGCCAGTAGTGGGGTCACTGAAGCTTTCTTT. Translating gives CASSGVTEAFF. Based on the CDR3 plus reference TRBV19 and TRBJ1-1, the full variable domain is DGGITQSPKYLFRKEGQNVTLSCEQNLNHDAMYWYRQDPGQGLRLIYYSQIVNDFQKGDIAEGYSVSREKKESFPLTVTSAQKNPTAFYLCASSGVTEAFFGQGTRLTVV.

The V and J genes are TRBV7-9 and TRBJ2-1, with 8 bases identical to TRBD1. The CDR3 is 14 amino acids. J gave up 7 bases and V 3 bases, and 5 bases lay outside the gene matches. Germline CDR1 is SEHNR and CDR2 is FQNEAQ (reference sequence). The CDR3 DNA follows: TGTGCCAGCAGCTTGAGACAGGGGAGGAATGAGCAGTTCTTC. It translates to CASSLRQGRNEQFF.

The V and J genes are TRBV30 and TRBJ1-2; D remains unclear. In germline, CDR1 is GTSNPN, CDR2 SVGIG (reference sequence). V gave up 2 bases and J gave up 4 bases, with 8 bases separating them. The CDR3 consists of 12 residues. CDR3 bases: TGTGCCTGGAGTAGGACGGTCTATGGCTACACCTTC. Residues: CAWSRTVYGYTF.

This clone was counted only a few times. V usage is TRBV28 and J usage is TRBJ1-4; D possibly corresponds to TRBD1 (6 bases). The CDR3 length is 11 residues. Trimming left V 5 bases short and J 11 bases short, with 9 bases between. Germline V gene data show CDR1 as MDHEN and CDR2 as SYDVKM. In DNA form, the CDR3 reads TGTGCCAGCAGTAGCAGGGGTAAACTGTTTTTT. The encoded protein is CASSSRGKLFF.

The V call is TRBV5-4, the J call TRBJ1-3, with 7 bases fitting TRBD1. CDR1 and CDR2 (germline): SGHNT, YYREEE (reference sequence). The CDR3 is 15 amino acids. J was trimmed by 4 bases and V by 3 bases; bases with no gene match: 7. As DNA, the CDR3 is TGTGCCAGCAGCTCCGACAGGGATGCCGGAAACACCATATATTTT. It translates to CASSSDRDAGNTIYF. Full variable domain (remainder filled in from reference TRBV5-4 and TRBJ1-3): ETGVTQSPTHLIKTRGQQVTLRCSSQSGHNTVSWYQQALGQGPQFIFQYYREEENGRGNFPPRFSGLQFPNYSSELNVNALELDDSALYLCASSSDRDAGNTIYFGEGSWLTVV.

This sequence joins TRBV10-3 and TRBJ2-7; 9 bases fit TRBD1. In germline, CDR1 is ENHRY, CDR2 SYGVKD. The CDR3 sequence is 14 residues long. Germline trimming cut 6 bases from V and 2 bases from J; bases unmatched to any gene: 5. The CDR3 sequence: CAISTGTGPYEQYF. CDR3 in DNA: TGTGCCATCAGCACCGGGACAGGGCCCTACGAGCAGTACTTC.

The chain employs TRBV25-1 and TRBJ2-1; 7 nucleotides align to TRBD1. This CDR3 region has 13 residues. V trimming: 3 bases; J trimming: 12 bases; junction bases outside the gene matches: 8. Germline V gene sequence: CDR1 MGHDK, CDR2 SYGVNS. The CDR3 DNA sequence: TGTGCCAGCAGTGATTATTCGAGGGGGCGGCAGTTCTTC. This gives the protein CASSDYSRGRQFF.

This clone occurred once. V is TRBV6-5 and J is TRBJ2-7; D may correspond to TRBD1 or TRBD2 (6 bases each). Germline V CDR1 and CDR2: MNHEY, SVGAGI. The CDR3 runs 15 residues. With 5 bases removed from V and 1 base from J, the gap between germline ends came to 15 bases. DNA of the CDR3: TGTGCCAGCAGTAGCTCCGGGGGCAAATCCTACGAGCAGTACTTC. It codes for CASSSSGGKSYEQYF.

This rearrangement joins TRBV6-5 to TRBJ2-5; 10 nucleotides align to TRBD1. CDR1 and CDR2 (germline): MNHEY, SVGAGI. The CDR3 contains 15 residues. Trimming cost V 4 bases and J 5 bases; bases outside gene matches: 7. The CDR3, as DNA: TGTGCCAGCAGTTTCCGGGACAGGGGTGGGGAGACCCAGTACTTC. Protein product: CASSFRDRGGETQYF.

To note about this clone: Other DNA sequences of this sample code for an identical CDR3. The chain is built from TRBV5-1 and TRBJ1-4; D is possibly TRBD1 (5 bases). With 1 base removed from V and 8 bases from J, the gap between germline ends came to 6 bases. CDR3 length equals 12 residues. The germline gives CDR1 SGHRS, CDR2 YFSETQ. CDR3 amino acids: CASSLWGEKLFF. CDR3 nucleotides: TGCGCCAGCAGCTTGTGGGGGGAAAAACTGTTTTTT.

V gene TRBV4-3 combines with J gene TRBJ2-5; no clear D gene. With 2 bases removed from V and 5 bases from J, the gap between germline ends came to 9 bases. This CDR3 is built from 13 residues. Germline values: CDR1 LGHNA, CDR2 YSLEER. This CDR3 is CASSQPPEETQYF. DNA of the CDR3: TGCGCCAGCAGCCAACCCCCCGAGGAGACCCAGTACTTC.